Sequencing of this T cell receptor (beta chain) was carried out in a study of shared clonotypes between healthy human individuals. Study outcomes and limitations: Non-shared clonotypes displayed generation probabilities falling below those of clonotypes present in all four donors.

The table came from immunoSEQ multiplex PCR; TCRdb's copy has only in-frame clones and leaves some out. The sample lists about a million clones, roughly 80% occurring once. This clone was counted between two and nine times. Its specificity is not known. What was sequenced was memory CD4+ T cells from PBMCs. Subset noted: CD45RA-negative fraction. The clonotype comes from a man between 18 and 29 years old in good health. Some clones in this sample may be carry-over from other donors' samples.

The CDR3 spells CASSPLDPQPQHF. The CDR3 DNA is TGTGCCAGTAGTCCCCTAGACCCCCAGCCCCAGCATTTT. V usage is TRBV19 and J usage is TRBJ1-5; D is unclear. V gave up 5 bases and J gave up 7 bases, with 12 bases separating them. The germline CDR1 and CDR2 sequences are LNHDA and SQIVND (reference sequence). The CDR3 runs to 13 residues. Full variable domain (outside the CDR3, taken from reference TRBV19 and TRBJ1-5): DGGITQSPKYLFRKEGQNVTLSCEQNLNHDAMYWYRQDPGQGLRLIYYSQIVNDFQKGDIAEGYSVSREKKESFPLTVTSAQKNPTAFYLCASSPLDPQPQHFGDGTRLSIL.